The subject of this entry is one T cell receptor beta chain. The data were obtained in a study of blood T cell repertoires in COVID-19. Study context: The origin of the acute and convalescent COVID-19 samples was the United States, Italy and Spain. T cells, B-cell-depleted T cells, or PBMCs provided the cDNA or gDNA that served as material.

Germline V gene data show CDR1 as MDHEN and CDR2 as SYDVKM. The V end lost 3 bases, the J end lost 3 bases, and 12 bases lay between the germline ends. The CDR3 covers 15 residues. Authors' processing steps: Reference gene primers were amplified, and this amplification served to estimate nucleated cell counts. Sequenced by immunoSEQ multiplex PCR; TCRdb stores in-frame clones only, minus some. D and trimming come from the DNA, and the V and J calls and clone size come from that table. The sample has 100,000 to 150,000 clones, roughly 69% seen once. The chain joins TRBV28 to TRBJ2-1, with D possibly TRBD2 on 6 matching bases. The receptor was derived from a woman between 65 and 79 years old with acute or convalescent COVID-19. The sample comprised peripheral blood. This chain's CDR3 is CASSFSGIRYNEQFF. The CDR3 DNA reads TGTGCCAGCAGTTTTAGCGGAATACGCTACAATGAGCAGTTCTTC. The variable domain in full, with the rest retrieved from reference TRBV28 and TRBJ2-1, is DVKVTQSSRYLVKRTGEKVFLECVQDMDHENMFWYRQDPGLGLRLIYFSYDVKMKEKGDIPEGYSVSREKKERFSLILESASTNQTSMYLCASSFSGIRYNEQFFGPGTRLTVL.